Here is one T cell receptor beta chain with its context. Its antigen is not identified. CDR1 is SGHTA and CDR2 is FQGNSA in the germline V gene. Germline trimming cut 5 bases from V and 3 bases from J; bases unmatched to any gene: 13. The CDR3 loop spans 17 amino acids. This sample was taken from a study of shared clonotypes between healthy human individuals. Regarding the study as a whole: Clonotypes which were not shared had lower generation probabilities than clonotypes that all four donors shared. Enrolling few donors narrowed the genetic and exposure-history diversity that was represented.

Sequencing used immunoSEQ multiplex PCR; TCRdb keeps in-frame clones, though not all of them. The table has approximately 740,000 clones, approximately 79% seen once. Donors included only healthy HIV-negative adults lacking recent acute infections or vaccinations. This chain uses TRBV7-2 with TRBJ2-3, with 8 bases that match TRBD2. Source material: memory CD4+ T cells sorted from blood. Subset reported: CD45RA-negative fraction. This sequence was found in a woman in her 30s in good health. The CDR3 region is CASSQDLTSGGTDTQYF. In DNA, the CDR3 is TGTGCCAGCAGCCAAGACCTAACTAGCGGTGGGACAGATACGCAGTATTTT.